This T cell receptor (beta chain) was recovered during a study of T cell responses to AZD1222 COVID-19 vaccine. Study at large: Doses given second, at about 4 or about 12 weeks, were pooled. Regarding the study as a whole: The number of AZD1222 recipients seropositive at baseline was only five to seven. The span of vaccine-associated CD4 TCRs extended across spike, with dominance at 160-218 and 743-854. Increases in Spike-specific TCR breadth and depth were seen after two AZD1222 doses.

Germline values: CDR1 MNHEY, CDR2 SVGAGI. Trimming removed 0 bases from V and 9 bases from J, with 12 bases in between. There are 13 residues in the CDR3. The method was immunoSEQ multiplex PCR; TCRdb's version includes in-frame clones alone and lacks a portion of them. The sample records approximately 200,000 clones, 90% to 95% being singletons. As to this clone: The antigen is not known.

The sample in question was peripheral blood, obtained on day 0 of AZD1222 vaccination. This chain connects TRBV6-5 to TRBJ2-7; no firm D call. The TCR sequence derives from an adult in good health. The CDR3 loop reads CASSYSELGPQYF. DNA of the CDR3: TGTGCCAGCAGTTACTCGGAGCTCGGTCCGCAGTACTTC.